The 9 T cell receptor beta chains below come from one sample, sequenced in a study of CD8+CD57+ T cells in acquired aplastic anemia. Investigators profiled TCR beta VDJ and CDR3 from genomic DNA template. TCRdb called the reads again in MiXCR, with one record for every CDR3 protein. Here the sample spans some 200,000 distinct CDR3 sequences, 34% being singletons. Sequencing was performed on sorted CD4+, CD8+, or CD8+CD57+ T cells (not recorded which) from PBMCs. The receptors come from a human donor in good health, serving as a control.

The gene calls are TRBV6-1 and TRBJ1-5; no clear D gene. The CDR3 is 17 amino acids. Germline lookup yields CDR1 MNHNS and CDR2 SASEGT. The ends were cut back, 4 bases at V and 0 bases at J, with 16 bases in the middle. The CDR3 nucleotides are TGTGCCAGCAGTGCAACAGTCTTAGGTTATAGCAATCAGCCCCAGCATTTT. Translated: CASSATVLGYSNQPQHF.

This clonotype has only a few counts. The chain employs TRBV10-3 and TRBJ2-1; perhaps TRBD2 as D (5 bases). The germline V and J ends were trimmed by 10 bases and 1 base, with 20 bases remaining between them. This CDR3 has 16 amino acids. The germline V gene encodes CDR1 ENHRY and CDR2 SYGVKD. Here the CDR3 DNA reads TGTGCCAGCAGCCGACTACACTCAGCGTCCTACAATGAGCAGTTCTTC. Its translation is CASSRLHSASYNEQFF.

This clonotype was counted at least ten times. The V and J genes are TRBV2 and TRBJ1-1, with D perhaps matching TRBD1 (5 bases). The CDR3 totals 14 residues. Trimming stripped 4 bases from V and 2 bases from J, with 11 bases between. Germline CDR1 and CDR2: SNHLY and FYNNEI. CDR3 coding DNA: TGTGCCAGCAGTGTAGGGCGGACAAACACTGAAGCTTTCTTT. Translating gives CASSVGRTNTEAFF. Variable domain in full (rest from reference TRBV2 and TRBJ1-1): EPEVTQTPSHQVTQMGQEVILRCVPISNHLYFYWYRQILGQKVEFLVSFYNNEISEKSEIFDDQFSVERPDGSNFTLKIRSTKLEDSAMYFCASSVGRTNTEAFFGQGTRLTVV.

This clonotype was detected once. This rearrangement joins TRBV5-1 to TRBJ1-2, with D maybe TRBD1 (5 bases). V gave up 2 bases and J gave up 8 bases, with 16 bases separating them. The CDR3 has 14 residues. The germline gives CDR1 SGHRS, CDR2 YFSETQ. The CDR3 sequence is CASSFGGTNRGYTF. As DNA, the CDR3 is TGCGCCAGCAGCTTCGGGGGGACTAACCGAGGCTACACCTTC.

Ten or more counts support this clonotype. The rearrangement uses TRBV29-1 and TRBJ2-2; no clear D gene. Germline V lookup: CDR1 SQVTM, CDR2 ANQGSEA. The germline V and J ends were trimmed by 0 bases and 6 bases, with 11 bases remaining between them. The CDR3 consists of 14 residues. The DNA for the CDR3 is TGCAGCGTTGAAGATCAGAGGCGTCCCGGGGAGCTGTTTTTT. Its protein product is CSVEDQRRPGELFF.

This clonotype showed up many times. This sequence joins TRBV2 and TRBJ1-2; no clear D gene. Germline V lookup: CDR1 SNHLY, CDR2 FYNNEI. The CDR3 totals 13 residues. V lost 6 bases to trimming and J lost 0 bases, with 8 bases between them. CDR3 sequence reads: CASRAAPNYGYTF. For the CDR3, the DNA is TGTGCCAGCAGGGCAGCACCTAACTATGGCTACACCTTC.

In this sample, this clonotype turned up many times. The V gene is TRBV4-2, the J gene TRBJ1-6; D remains unclear. This CDR3 comprises 14 residues. Germline values: CDR1 LGHNA, CDR2 YNFKEQ. V lost 0 bases to trimming and J lost 10 bases, with 10 bases between them. The CDR3 nucleotides are TGTGCCAGCAGCCAAGACCCAGAGGAATCACCCCTCCACTTT. Its translation: CASSQDPEESPLHF.

CDR3 sequence reads: CASSVAAGGGYSYNEQFF. Here the CDR3 DNA reads TGTGCCAGCAGCGTAGCGGCAGGGGGAGGTTACTCCTACAATGAGCAGTTCTTC. This rearrangement joins TRBV9 to TRBJ2-1; possibly TRBD1 for D (7 bases). The length of the CDR3 is 18 residues. V gave up 0 bases and J gave up 0 bases, with 16 bases separating them. Germline V CDR1 and CDR2: SGDLS, YYNGEE.

Note on this clonotype: This may be a read error, as it is one base from a much larger clone. The chain combines TRBV6-4 with TRBJ2-7, with D unclear. Germline CDR1 is MRHNA and CDR2 is SNTAGT. Trimming stripped 4 bases from V and 7 bases from J, with 14 bases between. The CDR3 has 13 residues. Here the CDR3 DNA reads TGTGCCAGCAGTGTCGACGGCCCTACGGAGCAGTACTTC. It translates to CASSVDGPTEQYF.